This entry concerns a single TCR beta chain. Its matching antigen is unknown. The sample comes from a study of T cell responses to AZD1222 COVID-19 vaccine. Study information: Pooling was applied to second doses at about 4 or about 12 weeks.

Trimming removed 3 bases from V and 6 bases from J, with 12 bases in between. This CDR3 is 14 amino acids long. Germline CDR1 is MRHNA and CDR2 is SNTAGT. Findings and limits, study-wide: Spike-spanning, vaccine-associated CD4 TCRs were dominant at 160-218 and 743-854. At baseline, seropositivity was found in only 5 to 7 AZD1222 recipients. Donor demographics were predominantly white British with a female majority; clonal diversity may be underestimated.

This table comes from immunoSEQ multiplex PCR, and its TCRdb copy is limited to in-frame clones, with some not included. This sample has about 88,000 clones, with roughly nine tenths found just once. The TCR comes from an adult in good health. This specimen consisted of peripheral blood, obtained on day 0 of AZD1222 vaccination. The chain is built from TRBV6-4 and TRBJ2-1, with D tentatively TRBD1 (6 bases). The CDR3 DNA reads TGTGCCAGCAGTGAAACAGAGGGGGTCAATGAGCAGTTCTTC. Residues: CASSETEGVNEQFF.